This T cell receptor beta chain appears in the sequencing data of a study of cytomegalovirus exposure and HLA in healthy donors. Study-wide findings and caveats: With later analysis, a missense DCLRE1C variant became linked to TCR beta V- and J-gene trimming. Through in vitro validation, three CMV-associated chains were shown to be specific for CMV antigens. Several top significant clusters appeared, in a later analysis, to be linked to common viral pathogens.

The V end lost 4 bases, the J end lost 10 bases, and 17 bases lay between the germline ends. Germline V CDR1 and CDR2: MDHEN, SYDVKM. The CDR3 totals 14 residues. There are a few counts of this clone. Its antigen is currently unknown. Vbeta (60) and Jbeta (13) primers were used in the PCR. Libraries were prepared by immunoSEQ multiplex PCR; TCRdb keeps only in-frame clonotypes and omits some of them. The repertoire holds over 150,000 clones, about 80% seen once, with approximately 4.5% in the top ten. The rearrangement uses TRBV28 and TRBJ2-1, with a tentative D call TRBD2 (5 bases). This receptor was obtained from a man in his thirties or forties in good health and CMV-seronegative. The source material was PBMCs. CDR3 amino acids: CASSSILVMGEQFF. CDR3 DNA: TGTGCCAGCAGTTCCATACTAGTAATGGGCGAGCAGTTCTTC.